Sequencing of this T cell receptor beta chain was carried out in a study of PD-1 blockade in mismatch repair-deficient tumors. TCRdb keeps only in-frame clones here, not all; method: immunoSEQ multiplex PCR. Of fewer than 60,000 clones in the sample, under 85% were seen once. Germline trimming cut 3 bases from V and 10 bases from J; bases unmatched to any gene: 4. The germline gives CDR1 SGDLS, CDR2 YYNGEE. CDR3 size: 12 residues. The chain uses TRBV9 and TRBJ2-1, with 7 positions matching TRBD2. The clonotype originates from an adult with mismatch repair-deficient cancer. The sample in question was PBMCs, obtained before pembrolizumab treatment. The DNA for the CDR3 is TGTGCCAGCAGCGGGCCGGGAGGAGAGCAGTTCTTC. Translation: CASSGPGGEQFF.